The T cell receptor beta chain under discussion was sequenced for a study of response to subunit inactivated influenza vaccine. Germline assignment: CDR1 SQVTM and CDR2 ANQGSEA. Deletions cut 5 bases from V and 3 bases from J, with 11 bases between. CDR3 length: 13 residues. This clonotype has more than one count but fewer than ten. What it binds is not known. Each CDR3 protein is one row after TCRdb ran MiXCR on the RT-PCR reads. The sample has about 650,000 distinct CDR3 sequences, more than 15% seen once. Findings of the study overall: The authors proposed limited new T cell recruitment per seasonal influenza vaccination.

This specimen consisted of PBMCs from blood, obtained approximately 13 days after vaccination. This chain connects TRBV29-1 to TRBJ1-5; D remains unclear. The sequence was obtained from a man aged 45-65 years who received an inactivated influenza vaccine. The CDR3 spells CSVSRGLNQPQHF. Written as DNA, the CDR3 is TGCAGCGTTTCTCGCGGCCTCAATCAGCCCCAGCATTTT.